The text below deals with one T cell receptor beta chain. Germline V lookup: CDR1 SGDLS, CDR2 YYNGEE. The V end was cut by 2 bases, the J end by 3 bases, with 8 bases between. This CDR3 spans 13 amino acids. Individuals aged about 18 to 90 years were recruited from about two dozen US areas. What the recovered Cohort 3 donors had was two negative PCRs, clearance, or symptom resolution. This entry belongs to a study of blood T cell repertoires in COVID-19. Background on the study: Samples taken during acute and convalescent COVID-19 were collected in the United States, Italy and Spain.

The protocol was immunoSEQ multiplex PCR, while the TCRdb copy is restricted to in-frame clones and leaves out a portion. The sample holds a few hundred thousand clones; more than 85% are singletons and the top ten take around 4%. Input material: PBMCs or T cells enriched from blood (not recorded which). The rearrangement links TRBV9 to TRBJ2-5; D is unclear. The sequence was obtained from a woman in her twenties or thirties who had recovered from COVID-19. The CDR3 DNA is TGTGCCAGCAGCGTTTCCGAGGAAGAGACCCAGTACTTC. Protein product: CASSVSEEETQYF.